This paragraph covers one T cell receptor beta chain sequence. The antigen is unknown. This table comes from immunoSEQ multiplex PCR, and its TCRdb copy is limited to in-frame clones, with some not included. This sample yields roughly 120,000 clones, of which about nine tenths are seen a single time; about 0.18% belongs to the top ten. The sample belongs to a study of graft-versus-host responses after intestinal transplantation. As for the study in general: Transplant recipients had multivisceral, liver-intestinal, or isolated intestinal grafts. Once they had received anti-thymocyte globulin induction, all recipients took tacrolimus and steroids for around three years.

The CDR3 runs to 14 residues. Trimming took off 0 bases at V and 2 bases at J, with 9 bases between the two ends. Germline V gene sequence: CDR1 SGDLS, CDR2 YYNGEE. Study-wide results and limits: There were GvH clones found in recipient marrow, and some of them appeared first in ileum or blood. In patients with graft-donor T cell macrochimerism, allograft graft-versus-host to host-versus-graft clonal ratios were high.

The source is a human donor who received an intestinal transplant. This rearrangement joins TRBV9 to TRBJ2-7; TRBD1 is a possible D gene (5 bases). The source was unstimulated CD4+ T cells sorted from spleen or lymph node cells, collected before intestinal transplant. The CDR3 sequence: CASSVGQGPYEQYF. The DNA of the CDR3 is TGTGCCAGCAGCGTAGGGCAGGGCCCCTACGAGCAGTACTTC.